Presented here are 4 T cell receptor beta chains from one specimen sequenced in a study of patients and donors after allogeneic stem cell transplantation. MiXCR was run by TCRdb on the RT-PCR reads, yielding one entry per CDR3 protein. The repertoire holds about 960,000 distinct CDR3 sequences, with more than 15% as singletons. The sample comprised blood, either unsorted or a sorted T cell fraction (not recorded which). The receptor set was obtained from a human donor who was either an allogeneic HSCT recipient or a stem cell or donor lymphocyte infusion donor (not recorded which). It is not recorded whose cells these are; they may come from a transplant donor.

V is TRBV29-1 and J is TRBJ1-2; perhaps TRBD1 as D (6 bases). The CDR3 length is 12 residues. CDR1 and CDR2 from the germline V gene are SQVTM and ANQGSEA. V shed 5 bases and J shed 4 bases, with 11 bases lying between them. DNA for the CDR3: TGCAGCGTTCAGGGGACGGGCTATGGCTACACCTTC. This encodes CSVQGTGYGYTF. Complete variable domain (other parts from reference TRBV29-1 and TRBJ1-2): SAVISQKPSRDICQRGTSLTIQCQVDSQVTMMFWYRQQPGQSLTLIATANQGSEATYESGFVIDKFPISRPNLTFSTLTVSNMSPEDSSIYLCSVQGTGYGYTFGSGTRLTVV.

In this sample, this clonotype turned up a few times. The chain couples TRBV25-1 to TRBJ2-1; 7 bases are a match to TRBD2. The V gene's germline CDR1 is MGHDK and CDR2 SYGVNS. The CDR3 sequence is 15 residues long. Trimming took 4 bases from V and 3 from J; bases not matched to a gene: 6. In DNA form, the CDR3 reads TGTGCCAGCAGTGCCCGAGGGACTATCTACAATGAGCAGTTCTTC. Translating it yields CASSARGTIYNEQFF.

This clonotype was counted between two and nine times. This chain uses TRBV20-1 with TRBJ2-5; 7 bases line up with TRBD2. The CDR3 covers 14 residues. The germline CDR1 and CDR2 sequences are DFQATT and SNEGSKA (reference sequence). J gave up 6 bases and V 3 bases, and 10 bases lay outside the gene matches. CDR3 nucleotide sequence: TGCAGTGCTAGTTTCCTAGCGGACCGCAAGACCCAGTACTTC. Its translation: CSASFLADRKTQYF.

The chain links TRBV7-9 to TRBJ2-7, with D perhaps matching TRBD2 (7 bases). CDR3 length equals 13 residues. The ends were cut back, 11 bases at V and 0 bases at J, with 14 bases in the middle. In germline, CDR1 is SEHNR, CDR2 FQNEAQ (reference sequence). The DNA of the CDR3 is TGTGCCGTGGAGCGGGACAACTCCTACGAGCAGTACTTC. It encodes CAVERDNSYEQYF.